This entry is about one T cell receptor (beta chain). Its specificity is unknown. Trimming shortened V by 5 bases and J by 4 bases, and 18 bases separated the two germline ends. The CDR3 spans 15 residues. Germline lookup yields CDR1 LNHDA and CDR2 SQIVND (reference sequence). This entry comes from a study of T cells in Graves' hyperthyroidism and ophthalmopathy. Study observations and caveats: In the blood, most expanded thyroid clonotypes above 0.001 appeared as well.

From RNA transcripts, TCR beta CDR3 regions were amplified. Researchers ran a first-round RT-PCR on the TCR CDR3 using the HTBI primer set. Each CDR3 protein is one row after TCRdb ran MiXCR on the multiplex PCR reads. The table has 130,000 or so distinct CDR3 sequences, approximately 20% seen once. Hyperthyroidism in the patients, aged 18 to 65, was newly diagnosed and under 2 months in duration. Thyroid ultrasound, orbital computed tomography, clinical symptoms, and serum thyroxine and TRAb underpinned diagnoses. Sample: blood. The chain is built from TRBV19 and TRBJ2-7, with D possibly being TRBD2 (5 bases). This clonotype was sampled from a woman aged 50 to 60 with Graves' hyperthyroidism that later progressed to Graves' ophthalmopathy. DNA for the CDR3: TGTGCCAGTAGTCGCACTAGTTCCCTCTTGTACGAGCAGTACTTC. Amino acid sequence: CASSRTSSLLYEQYF.